A selection of T cell receptor beta chains follows, all from one sample in a study of CD8+ T cells in alopecia areata. Sequencing used immunoSEQ multiplex PCR; TCRdb keeps in-frame clones, though not all of them. The sample shows 250,000 or so clones, roughly two thirds of them seen only once. This material consisted of CD4+ T cells sorted from blood, taken at week 0. All receptors derive from a human donor with alopecia areata. The CDR3 runs from the conserved cysteine through the conserved F or W. The D gene is left open where the match is weak. Size tells how often a clone was seen (once, few, many) or the class of an expanded clone, and some rows leave it out.

v_call: TRBV5-1; d_call: -; clone_size: once; j_call: TRBJ2-1; cdr3_aa: CASSLAREQFF; cdr3_nt: TGCGCCAGCAGCTTGGCTAGGGAGCAGTTCTTC
v_call: TRBV29-1; d_call: -; clone_size: -; j_call: TRBJ2-6; cdr3_aa: CSVGGGSGANVLTF; cdr3_nt: TGCAGCGTTGGGGGAGGTTCTGGGGCCAACGTCCTGACTTTC
v_call: TRBV9; d_call: TRBD1; clone_size: -; j_call: TRBJ1-2; cdr3_aa: CASSPSPGQGYGYTF; cdr3_nt: TGTGCCAGCAGCCCAAGCCCGGGACAGGGCTATGGCTACACCTTC
v_call: TRBV4-3; d_call: -; clone_size: -; j_call: TRBJ2-3; cdr3_aa: CASSQGRTAVPDTQYF; cdr3_nt: TGCGCCAGCAGCCAAGGACGGACAGCCGTTCCAGATACGCAGTATTTT
v_call: TRBV2; d_call: -; clone_size: few; j_call: TRBJ2-3; cdr3_aa: CASMRGFGADTQYF; cdr3_nt: TGTGCCAGCATGAGGGGCTTTGGCGCAGATACGCAGTATTTT
v_call: TRBV2; d_call: TRBD2; clone_size: many; j_call: TRBJ2-3; cdr3_aa: CASSRLAGSTDTQYF; cdr3_nt: TGTGCCAGCAGCCGGCTAGCGGGGAGCACAGATACGCAGTATTTT
v_call: TRBV30; d_call: -; clone_size: -; j_call: TRBJ2-7; cdr3_aa: CAWLGQPDEQYF; cdr3_nt: TGTGCCTGGCTCGGACAGCCAGACGAGCAGTACTTC
v_call: TRBV15; d_call: -; clone_size: -; j_call: TRBJ2-4; cdr3_aa: CATSIEGDIQYF; cdr3_nt: TGTGCCACCAGCATCGAGGGTGACATTCAGTACTTC
v_call: TRBV4-2; d_call: TRBD1; clone_size: -; j_call: TRBJ2-7; cdr3_aa: CASSPGTGNSYEQYF; cdr3_nt: TGTGCCAGCAGCCCCGGGACAGGGAACTCCTACGAGCAGTACTTC
v_call: TRBV5-1; d_call: TRBD2; clone_size: once; j_call: TRBJ2-5; cdr3_aa: CASSKDPGTSMEETQYF; cdr3_nt: TGCGCCAGCAGCAAAGACCCCGGGACTAGCATGGAAGAGACCCAGTACTTC
v_call: TRBV5-6; d_call: -; clone_size: few; j_call: TRBJ2-2; cdr3_aa: CASSLALGELFF; cdr3_nt: TGTGCCAGCAGCTTGGCCTTGGGGGAGCTGTTTTTT
v_call: TRBV7-9; d_call: -; clone_size: -; j_call: TRBJ1-3; cdr3_aa: CASSYLTVNSGNTIYF; cdr3_nt: TGTGCCAGCAGCTACCTAACGGTGAACTCTGGAAACACCATATATTTT
v_call: TRBV5-6; d_call: -; clone_size: -; j_call: TRBJ2-5; cdr3_aa: CASSQTETQYF; cdr3_nt: TGTGCCAGCAGTCAAACTGAGACCCAGTACTTC
v_call: TRBV30; d_call: -; clone_size: -; j_call: TRBJ1-5; cdr3_aa: CAWSVRVGINQPQHF; cdr3_nt: TGTGCCTGGAGTGTACGTGTGGGGATAAATCAGCCCCAGCATTTT
v_call: TRBV29-1; d_call: TRBD1; clone_size: -; j_call: TRBJ1-1; cdr3_aa: CSAWTGGANTEAFF; cdr3_nt: TGCAGCGCTTGGACAGGGGGCGCCAACACTGAAGCTTTCTTT
v_call: TRBV7-2; d_call: -; clone_size: few; j_call: TRBJ2-3; cdr3_aa: CAGRTTDTQYF; cdr3_nt: TGTGCAGGGCGGACCACAGATACGCAGTATTTT
v_call: TRBV29-1; d_call: -; clone_size: -; j_call: TRBJ1-1; cdr3_aa: CSVRWEMNTEAFF; cdr3_nt: TGCAGCGTCCGTTGGGAGATGAACACTGAAGCTTTCTTT
v_call: TRBV5-1; d_call: -; clone_size: -; j_call: TRBJ2-1; cdr3_aa: CASSQTATYNEQFF; cdr3_nt: TGCGCCAGCAGCCAGACGGCAACCTACAATGAGCAGTTCTTC
v_call: TRBV5-6; d_call: TRBD2; clone_size: -; j_call: TRBJ2-5; cdr3_aa: CASSLGTSGTETQYF; cdr3_nt: TGTGCCAGCAGCTTGGGGACTAGCGGGACAGAGACCCAGTACTTC
v_call: TRBV29-1; d_call: -; clone_size: -; j_call: TRBJ1-2; cdr3_aa: CSVEDGSAHYGYTF; cdr3_nt: TGCAGCGTTGAAGATGGAAGCGCGCACTATGGCTACACCTTC
v_call: TRBV29-1; d_call: TRBD1; clone_size: -; j_call: TRBJ2-3; cdr3_aa: CSVTGGQGGPDTQYF; cdr3_nt: TGCAGCGTAACAGGGGGGCAGGGCGGACCAGATACGCAGTATTTT
v_call: TRBV29-1; d_call: -; clone_size: once; j_call: TRBJ1-1; cdr3_aa: CSSGKSDGTEAFF; cdr3_nt: TGCAGCAGTGGCAAAAGTGATGGAACTGAAGCTTTCTTT
v_call: TRBV6-5; d_call: TRBD1; clone_size: -; j_call: TRBJ1-6; cdr3_aa: CASRGQGGNSPLHF; cdr3_nt: TGTGCCAGCAGGGGACAGGGAGGTAATTCACCCCTCCACTTT
v_call: TRBV30; d_call: TRBD1; clone_size: -; j_call: TRBJ1-2; cdr3_aa: CAWSVRQGNLNGYTF; cdr3_nt: TGTGCCTGGAGTGTACGACAGGGAAATCTCAATGGCTACACCTTC
v_call: TRBV7-8; d_call: TRBD1; clone_size: few; j_call: TRBJ2-7; cdr3_aa: CASSSGTGGEQYF; cdr3_nt: TGTGCCAGCAGCTCCGGTACAGGGGGCGAGCAGTACTTC
v_call: TRBV6-5; d_call: -; clone_size: -; j_call: TRBJ1-5; cdr3_aa: CASSYRQGNQPQHF; cdr3_nt: TGTGCCAGCAGTTACCGACAGGGCAATCAGCCCCAGCATTTT
v_call: TRBV6-5; d_call: TRBD1; clone_size: few; j_call: TRBJ2-5; cdr3_aa: CASRPGTGALKTQYF; cdr3_nt: TGTGCCAGCAGGCCGGGGACAGGGGCACTAAAGACCCAGTACTTC
v_call: TRBV25-1; d_call: TRBD1; clone_size: once; j_call: TRBJ2-7; cdr3_aa: CASSARDRPSYEQYF; cdr3_nt: TGTGCCAGCAGTGCTCGGGACAGGCCCTCCTACGAGCAGTACTTC
v_call: TRBV5-1; d_call: TRBD1; clone_size: -; j_call: TRBJ1-1; cdr3_aa: CASSLEYRGNTEAFF; cdr3_nt: TGCGCCAGCAGCTTGGAGTACAGGGGGAACACTGAAGCTTTCTTT
v_call: TRBV29-1; d_call: TRBD1; clone_size: once; j_call: TRBJ2-7; cdr3_aa: CSVEDRGRLGEQYF; cdr3_nt: TGCAGCGTTGAGGACAGGGGGCGTTTAGGCGAGCAGTACTTC
v_call: TRBV29-1; d_call: -; clone_size: -; j_call: TRBJ2-2; cdr3_aa: CSVFRSNTGELFF; cdr3_nt: TGCAGCGTTTTCAGATCGAACACCGGGGAGCTGTTTTTT
v_call: TRBV30; d_call: -; clone_size: -; j_call: TRBJ1-4; cdr3_aa: CAWSVRREKLFF; cdr3_nt: TGTGCCTGGAGTGTACGTCGTGAAAAACTGTTTTTT
v_call: TRBV5-1; d_call: -; clone_size: -; j_call: TRBJ1-2; cdr3_aa: CASSLFTPNYGYTF; cdr3_nt: TGCGCCAGCAGCCTATTCACACCTAACTATGGCTACACCTTC
v_call: TRBV5-1; d_call: -; clone_size: -; j_call: TRBJ2-7; cdr3_aa: CASSLRSDRYEQYF; cdr3_nt: TGCGCCAGCAGCTTGAGGTCGGATCGCTACGAGCAGTACTTC
v_call: TRBV4-1; d_call: -; clone_size: -; j_call: TRBJ2-5; cdr3_aa: CASSQAKAGMETQYF; cdr3_nt: TGCGCCAGCAGCCAAGCTAAGGCAGGGATGGAGACCCAGTACTTC
v_call: TRBV15; d_call: -; clone_size: once; j_call: TRBJ2-5; cdr3_aa: CATSRDPGAETQYF; cdr3_nt: TGTGCCACCAGCAGAGATCCAGGGGCAGAGACCCAGTACTTC
v_call: TRBV5-4; d_call: -; clone_size: -; j_call: TRBJ1-2; cdr3_aa: CASSTAWDVGYTF; cdr3_nt: TGTGCCAGCAGCACAGCCTGGGACGTCGGCTACACCTTC
v_call: TRBV7-9; d_call: TRBD2; clone_size: -; j_call: TRBJ2-7; cdr3_aa: CASSWTGTTSYEQYF; cdr3_nt: TGTGCCAGCAGCTGGACCGGGACTACCTCCTACGAGCAGTACTTC
v_call: TRBV27; d_call: -; clone_size: few; j_call: TRBJ2-7; cdr3_aa: CASSPPGLPREQYF; cdr3_nt: TGTGCCAGCAGCCCCCCGGGACTCCCGAGGGAGCAGTACTTC
v_call: TRBV6-5; d_call: TRBD1; clone_size: few; j_call: TRBJ2-3; cdr3_aa: CASSADRASTDTQYF; cdr3_nt: TGTGCCAGCAGTGCCGACAGGGCTAGCACAGATACGCAGTATTTT
v_call: TRBV29-1; d_call: -; clone_size: few; j_call: TRBJ2-5; cdr3_aa: CSVGGRTQETQYF; cdr3_nt: TGCAGCGTTGGGGGTAGGACTCAAGAGACCCAGTACTTC
v_call: TRBV6-5; d_call: -; clone_size: once; j_call: TRBJ1-5; cdr3_aa: CASSRRISNQPQHF; cdr3_nt: TGTGCCAGCAGCCGCCGGATCAGCAATCAGCCCCAGCATTTT
v_call: TRBV6-5; d_call: -; clone_size: -; j_call: TRBJ1-1; cdr3_aa: CASSYFRDLNTEAFF; cdr3_nt: TGTGCCAGCAGTTATTTCAGGGATTTGAACACTGAAGCTTTCTTT
v_call: TRBV5-1; d_call: TRBD1; clone_size: -; j_call: TRBJ1-2; cdr3_aa: CASSFDRGLGYTF; cdr3_nt: TGCGCCAGCAGCTTCGACAGGGGACTTGGCTACACCTTC
v_call: TRBV20-1; d_call: -; clone_size: -; j_call: TRBJ1-2; cdr3_aa: CSAFLPQGYTF; cdr3_nt: TGCAGTGCTTTTCTCCCACAAGGCTACACCTTC
v_call: TRBV4-1; d_call: -; clone_size: -; j_call: TRBJ1-2; cdr3_aa: CASSQESWGYTF; cdr3_nt: TGCGCCAGCAGCCAAGAGAGTTGGGGCTACACCTTC
v_call: TRBV6-5; d_call: -; clone_size: -; j_call: TRBJ2-5; cdr3_aa: CASRLTGTQETQYF; cdr3_nt: TGTGCCAGCAGATTGACAGGGACTCAAGAGACCCAGTACTTC
v_call: TRBV5-1; d_call: TRBD1; clone_size: -; j_call: TRBJ2-3; cdr3_aa: CASSRQGADTQYF; cdr3_nt: TGCGCCAGCAGTCGACAGGGGGCAGATACGCAGTATTTT
v_call: TRBV30; d_call: -; clone_size: -; j_call: TRBJ2-7; cdr3_aa: CAWARAGISHEQYF; cdr3_nt: TGTGCCTGGGCCAGGGCAGGGATATCCCACGAGCAGTACTTC
v_call: TRBV30; d_call: -; clone_size: -; j_call: TRBJ2-1; cdr3_aa: CAWSGPTSINEQFF; cdr3_nt: TGTGCCTGGAGTGGGCCTACTAGTATCAATGAGCAGTTCTTC
v_call: TRBV2; d_call: TRBD1; clone_size: -; j_call: TRBJ2-5; cdr3_aa: CASLSQGETQYF; cdr3_nt: TGTGCCAGCCTTTCACAGGGGGAGACCCAGTACTTC
v_call: TRBV15; d_call: -; clone_size: -; j_call: TRBJ2-5; cdr3_aa: CATSRVPTGGKTQYF; cdr3_nt: TGTGCCACCAGCAGAGTTCCGACCGGCGGGAAGACCCAGTACTTC
v_call: TRBV5-6; d_call: -; clone_size: few; j_call: TRBJ2-1; cdr3_aa: CASSPAGGSSYNEQFF; cdr3_nt: TGTGCCAGCAGCCCTGCGGGCGGTAGCTCCTACAATGAGCAGTTCTTC
v_call: TRBV30; d_call: -; clone_size: few; j_call: TRBJ1-3; cdr3_aa: CAWRRGDTIYF; cdr3_nt: TGTGCCTGGAGAAGGGGGGACACCATATATTTT
v_call: TRBV29-1; d_call: TRBD2; clone_size: -; j_call: TRBJ2-5; cdr3_aa: CSAGVAGTSWETQYF; cdr3_nt: TGCAGCGCCGGGGTAGCGGGGACCTCTTGGGAGACCCAGTACTTC